This TCR beta chain was recovered during a study of beta chain features in type 1 diabetes. Study observations and caveats: For patients, the naive, central memory and Treg TCRB repertoires appeared more alike than for healthy donors.

V lost 0 bases and J lost 12, with 15 bases in between. The CDR3 extends over 14 amino acids. Germline values: CDR1 LGHNA, CDR2 YSLEER. In its sample, this clone was seen many times. Antigen unknown. The isolated RNA, all of it, was reverse transcribed, so expressed TCRB transcripts were what got sequenced. Sequenced by immunoSEQ multiplex PCR; TCRdb stores in-frame clones only, minus some. Counted here are 300,000 to 350,000 clones, roughly 8% occurring once; the ten biggest clones make up less than 0.45%. The origin of this receptor is a young woman in good health. Sequenced material: central memory CD4+ T cells from blood. The J gene is TRBJ2-4, the V gene TRBV4-3; tentatively, D is TRBD2 (5 bases). CDR3 DNA sequence: TGCGCCAGCAGCCAAGATCGCCAGGCGCTAGCTCAGTACTTC. Amino acid sequence: CASSQDRQALAQYF.